The TCR beta chain under discussion was sequenced for a study of CD8 T cells in ankylosing spondylitis. This clonotype showed up many times. TCRdb called the 5' RACE reads again in MiXCR, with one record for every CDR3 protein. The sample has some 220,000 distinct CDR3 sequences; around 8% are singletons. Germline CDR1 and CDR2: MNHNS and SASEGT. The CDR3 length is 15 residues. With V trimmed by 10 bases and J by 0 bases, 9 bases remained unmatched. Source material: blood, either unsorted or a sorted T cell fraction (not recorded which). The origin of this receptor is a female donor with ankylosing spondylitis or in good health (not recorded which). V and J are TRBV6-1 and TRBJ2-4, with 7 bases lining up with TRBD1. CDR3 protein: CATSGQLLAKNIQYF. The CDR3, as DNA: TGTGCCACCTCGGGACAGCTACTAGCCAAAAACATTCAGTACTTC.